This T cell receptor (beta chain) emerged from a study of T cells in Graves' hyperthyroidism and ophthalmopathy. With respect to this clonotype: What it binds is unknown.

Using RNA transcripts as the source, TCR beta CDR3 regions were amplified. An initial round of RT-PCR targeting the TCR CDR3 relied on the HTBI primer set. Using its own MiXCR run on the multiplex PCR reads, TCRdb lists one record per CDR3 protein. The repertoire includes roughly 500,000 distinct CDR3 sequences, about 46% of them detected once, and 44% sits in the top ten. Study results and limitations: The blood repertoire included most of the expanded thyroid clonotypes above 0.001. Ophthalmopathy was identified by the model a median 6.5 months ahead of onset.

This CDR3 has 13 amino acids. Germline-derived CDR1 and CDR2 are SGHVS and FQNEAQ. Trimming shortened V by 7 bases and J by 5 bases, and 14 bases separated the two germline ends. The sequenced sample consisted of peripheral blood or thyroid tissue (not recorded which). The chain links TRBV7-8 to TRBJ1-1, with D possibly TRBD1 on 6 matching bases. This receptor was taken from an adult woman with Graves' disease, either hyperthyroidism or ophthalmopathy (not recorded which). The CDR3 DNA is TGTGCCAGCACGAGGGGGGAATCTACTGAAGCTTTCTTT. Translated: CASTRGESTEAFF.